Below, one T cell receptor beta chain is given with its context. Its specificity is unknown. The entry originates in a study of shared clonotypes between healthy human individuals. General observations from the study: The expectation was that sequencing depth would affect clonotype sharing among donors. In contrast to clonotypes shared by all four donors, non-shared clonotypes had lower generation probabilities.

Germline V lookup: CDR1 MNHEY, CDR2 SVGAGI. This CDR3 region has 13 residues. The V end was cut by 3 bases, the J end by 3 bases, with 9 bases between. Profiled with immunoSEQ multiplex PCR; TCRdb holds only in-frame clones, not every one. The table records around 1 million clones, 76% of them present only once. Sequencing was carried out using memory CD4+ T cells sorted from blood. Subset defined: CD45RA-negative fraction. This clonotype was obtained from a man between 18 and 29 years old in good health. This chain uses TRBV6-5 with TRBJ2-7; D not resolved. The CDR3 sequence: CASSYLVDYEQYF. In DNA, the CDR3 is TGTGCCAGCAGTTATCTAGTTGACTACGAGCAGTACTTC.